The entry below describes one T cell receptor (beta chain). Its antigen is not known. Libraries were prepared by immunoSEQ multiplex PCR; TCRdb keeps only in-frame clonotypes and omits some of them. The sample shows 65,000 to 100,000 clones, 75% to 95% of them seen only once. The germline CDR1 and CDR2 sequences are SGHVS and FQNEAQ. V lost 4 bases and J 3 bases, leaving 13 bases between the germline ends. The CDR3 has 15 residues. The sample comes from a study of T cell responses to AZD1222 COVID-19 vaccine. The study, taken as a whole, reports: The study reported that nearly half of spike-specific TCRs target unmutated variant regions.

This chain connects TRBV7-8 to TRBJ2-1, with D perhaps TRBD2 (5 bases). This receptor was taken from an adult who received the AZD1222 COVID-19 vaccine. The sample consisted of peripheral blood, taken 28 days after the second AZD1222 dose. The CDR3 bases are TGTGCCAGCAGCTCCGGCGGGCCTGACTACAATGAGCAGTTCTTC. Protein sequence: CASSSGGPDYNEQFF.